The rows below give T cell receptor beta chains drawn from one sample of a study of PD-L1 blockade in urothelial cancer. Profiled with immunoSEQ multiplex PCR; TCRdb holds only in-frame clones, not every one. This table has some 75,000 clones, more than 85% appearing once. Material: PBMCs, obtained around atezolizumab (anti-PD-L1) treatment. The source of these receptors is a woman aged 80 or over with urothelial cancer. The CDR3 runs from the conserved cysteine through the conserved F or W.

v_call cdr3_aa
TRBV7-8 CASSPLRSGEAFF
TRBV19 CASSTSWGWRPVETQYF
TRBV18 CASSRDVGTGEGSSNQPQHF
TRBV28 CASSLSASPTGELFF
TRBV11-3 CASSIGSGPYEQYF
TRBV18 CASSPNQGRNYGYTF
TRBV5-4 CASSPGGSGTTYEQYF
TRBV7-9 CASSFLRAQYF
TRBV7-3 CASRSQPGQGGGYTF
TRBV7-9 CASSLSQGASNTEAFF
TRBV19 CASSVKTDQPQHF
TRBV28 CASSSQSTGLYEKLFF
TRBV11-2 CASSLGTGNEKLFF
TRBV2 CASEAGPRNEQFF
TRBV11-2 CASSLGAVNYGYTF
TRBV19 CASRSGLGTAGEGPQHF
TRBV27 CASSFGQNSNQPQHF
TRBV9 CASSVGETDTQYF
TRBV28 CASSFRSGGPTLTQYF
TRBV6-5 CASRLTGTQYF
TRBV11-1 CASSINRGGETQYF
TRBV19 CASSIGLGTSWYEQYF
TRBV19 CASSITSSVLTF
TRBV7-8 CASSLLRGRGEQYF
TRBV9 CASSVVGGGGNEQFF
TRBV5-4 CASSYLRDGYTF
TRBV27 CASSLRRLVNEKLFF
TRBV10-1 CASSDHRDRGQQETQYF
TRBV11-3 CASSLDFSGSREQFF
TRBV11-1 CASSPRASGLLGYEQYF
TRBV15 CATSLGAGGTRSSYNEQFF
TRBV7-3 CASSLTPTGVYEQYF
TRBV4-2 CASSQGLVGADTQYF
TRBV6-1 CASSMTGAQPQHF
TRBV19 CASSLQDTGGYTF
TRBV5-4 CASSQDTWTSGVGEQFF
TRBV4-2 CASSLITSGRYEQYF
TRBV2 CASRIKGPYEQYF
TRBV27 CASRIDRGLNYGYTF
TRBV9 CASSVDAGSGNTIYF
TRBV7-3 CASSQNPNYGYTF
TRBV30 CVCAGVGTEAFF
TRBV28 CASSAMRTVNYGYTF
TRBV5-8 CASSLGSRLDQPQHF
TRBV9 CASSISPGQGEREQYF
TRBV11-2 CASSLEASGAGFF
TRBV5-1 CASIQGLGLSNEQFF
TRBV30 CAWIRDRGTFF